This T cell receptor (beta chain) was sequenced during a study of shared clonotypes between healthy human individuals. The authors' processing: ImmunoSEQ gave junction-only sequences without quality scores, so filtering differed. Some clones are missing from TCRdb's copy, which holds only in-frame ones; the method was immunoSEQ multiplex PCR. V and J calls and clone size are as listed in that table; D and trimming were resolved from the DNA. The table lists about 960,000 clones, 76% of them singletons. The sequenced sample was memory CD4+ T cells sorted from blood. The subset here: CD45RA-negative fraction. This receptor was taken from a man younger than 35 in good health.

CDR3 DNA: TGTGCCAGTTCTGACAGGGGGACAAAAGATACGCAGTATTTT. This encodes CASSDRGTKDTQYF. The chain is built from TRBV19 and TRBJ2-3, with 9 bases fitting TRBD1. Germline assignment: CDR1 LNHDA and CDR2 SQIVND (reference sequence). This CDR3 region has 14 residues. With V trimmed by 8 bases and J by 5 bases, 8 bases remained unmatched.